A single sample is the source of the 17 T cell receptor beta chains below, sequenced in a study of T-cell reconstitution after alpha-beta-depleted transplantation in children. Researchers prepared the TCRbeta library using unique molecular identifiers, the study reports. Using its own MiXCR run on the PCR reads, TCRdb lists one record per CDR3 protein. The sample yields roughly 120,000 distinct CDR3 sequences, 20% to 25% seen once. This sample comprised PBMCs, mostly from graft donor cells, obtained 180 days after TCRalphabeta/CD19-depleted stem cell transplant. Receptors originate from a male patient aged 2-15 years who had a stem cell transplant for chronic granulomatous disease, so the T cells may come from the graft donor.

This clonotype was recorded a few times. The V and J genes are TRBV12-3 or TRBV12-4 and TRBJ2-2, with a weak D call TRBD1 (6 bases). The CDR3 consists of 13 residues. V lost 6 bases, J lost 8 bases, and 13 bases lay in between. CDR3 nucleotides: TGTGCCAGCAGGAGCAGGGGCGTGGGGGAGCTGTTTTTT. Its protein is CASRSRGVGELFF.

There are many counts of this clonotype. This chain uses TRBV12-3 or TRBV12-4 with TRBJ2-3; D is ambiguous. CDR3 length equals 11 residues. With 6 bases removed from V and 14 bases from J, the gap between germline ends came to 15 bases. The DNA for the CDR3 is TGTGCCAGCAGCCTCGCCTTAGACACGTATTTT. It is translated as CASSLALDTYF.

This rearrangement joins TRBV20-1 to TRBJ2-1; D gene uncertain. V was clipped by 0 bases and J by 4 bases, with 13 bases between them. The V gene's germline CDR1 is DFQATT and CDR2 SNEGSKA (reference sequence). The CDR3 spans 15 residues. CDR3 loop: CSAREAVTFYNEQFF. The CDR3 region has the DNA TGCAGTGCTAGAGAGGCCGTTACTTTTTACAATGAGCAGTTCTTC.

This clonotype was observed many times. The V call is TRBV5-5, the J call TRBJ1-5; TRBD1 agrees at 8 bases. Germline V CDR1 and CDR2: SGHKS, YYEKEE (reference sequence). V was clipped by 4 bases and J by 7 bases; unmatched bases: 10. This CDR3 comprises 15 residues. The CDR3: CASSTLTGVNQPQHF. The DNA for the CDR3 is TGTGCCAGCAGCACGCTGACAGGGGTCAACCAGCCCCAGCATTTT.

This clonotype was picked up a small number of times. The rearrangement links TRBV6-5 to TRBJ1-4; 8 positions agree with TRBD1. The germline V gene has CDR1 MNHEY and CDR2 SVGAGI. CDR3 length equals 15 residues. V trimming: 1 base; J trimming: 6 bases; junction bases outside the gene matches: 4. CDR3 residues: CASSYLDRADEKLFF. The DNA of the CDR3 is TGTGCCAGCAGTTACTTGGACAGGGCTGATGAAAAACTGTTTTTT.

This clonotype was observed a few times. The chain couples TRBV20-1 to TRBJ2-5; 13 nucleotides match TRBD2. V shed 7 bases, J shed 5 bases, and the junction held 13 bases outside the gene matches. Germline values: CDR1 DFQATT, CDR2 SNEGSKA (reference sequence). This CDR3 contains 16 residues. Here the CDR3 DNA reads TGCAGTGTGGTTACCGGGACTAGCGGGACCGCTGAGACCCAGTACTTC. Translated: CSVVTGTSGTAETQYF.

V gene TRBV20-1 combines with J gene TRBJ1-2; D is ambiguous. This CDR3 has 14 residues. The ends were cut back, 0 bases at V and 4 bases at J, with 12 bases in the middle. Germline loops: CDR1 DFQATT, CDR2 SNEGSKA (reference sequence). The CDR3 DNA reads as TGCAGTGCTAGAGATTACGAAACGCGCTATGGCTACACCTTC. Translating it yields CSARDYETRYGYTF.

Ten or more counts support this clonotype. This sequence joins TRBV20-1 and TRBJ1-4, with TRBD1 matching over 9 bases. The junction had 5 bases not matched to a gene; V was cut back by 3 bases and J by 0 bases. Per germline, CDR1 DFQATT and CDR2 SNEGSKA (reference sequence). The CDR3 totals 16 residues. The CDR3 DNA reads as TGCAGTGCTAGCTCGGACAGGGGTTCAACTAATGAAAAACTGTTTTTT. As protein: CSASSDRGSTNEKLFF.

In this sample, this clonotype turned up many times. The V and J genes are TRBV20-1 and TRBJ2-7, with D possibly TRBD2 on 6 matching bases. Germline CDR1 is DFQATT and CDR2 is SNEGSKA (reference sequence). CDR3 length: 13 residues. Trimming left V 3 bases short and J 3 bases short, with 12 bases between. CDR3 nucleotide sequence: TGCAGTGCTAGGGGTAGCGGAGTCTACGAGCAGTACTTC. Translation: CSARGSGVYEQYF.

A few counts support this clonotype. The chain joins TRBV20-1 to TRBJ2-7, with D perhaps TRBD2 (5 bases). Looked up from germline, CDR1 is DFQATT and CDR2 is SNEGSKA (reference sequence). V dropped 2 bases and J dropped 9 bases, with 11 bases sitting between them. CDR3 length: 11 residues. The CDR3 loop reads CSARSGIMQYF. The CDR3 nucleotides read TGCAGTGCTAGATCGGGGATAATGCAGTACTTC.

The chain employs TRBV7-8 and TRBJ2-1; no firm D call. The CDR3 contains 15 residues. Germline CDR1 is SGHVS and CDR2 is FQNEAQ. Deletions cut 5 bases from V and 6 bases from J, with 17 bases between. CDR3 region: CASSPRRAPINEQFF. CDR3 bases: TGTGCCAGCAGCCCGCGCCGGGCACCGATCAATGAGCAGTTCTTC.

In its sample, this clonotype was seen a few times. The V call is TRBV2, the J call TRBJ2-1; 15 positions match TRBD2. The CDR3 has 18 residues. Germline-derived CDR1 and CDR2 are SNHLY and FYNNEI. Unmatched junction bases numbered 4, after V lost 3 bases and J lost 1 base. CDR3 amino acids: CASSEPGLAGGSYNEQFF. The CDR3 DNA reads as TGTGCCAGCAGTGAGCCGGGACTAGCGGGGGGTTCCTACAATGAGCAGTTCTTC.

This clonotype was counted once. The chain uses TRBV28 and TRBJ2-6; 9 positions agree with TRBD1. V was clipped by 6 bases and J by 2 bases; unmatched bases: 8. Looked up from germline, CDR1 is MDHEN and CDR2 is SYDVKM. The CDR3 is made up of 17 amino acids. DNA for the CDR3: TGTGCCAGCAGGACGGACAGGGGCGGACCTGGGGCCAACGTCCTGACTTTC. Protein product: CASRTDRGGPGANVLTF.

This clonotype was seen once. The chain carries TRBV9 and TRBJ2-2; TRBD1 agrees at 9 bases. Germline assignment: CDR1 SGDLS and CDR2 YYNGEE. The length of the CDR3 is 15 residues. V lost 3 bases to trimming and J lost 1 base; unmatched junction nucleotides: 1. Here the CDR3 reads CASSATGGNTGELFF. The CDR3 DNA reads as TGTGCCAGCAGCGCGACAGGGGGGAACACCGGGGAGCTGTTTTTT.

The chain recombines TRBV24-1 with TRBJ1-1, with D perhaps matching TRBD1 (6 bases). V was cut by 5 bases and J by 0 bases, with 12 bases left in between. Germline V CDR1 and CDR2: KGHDR, SFDVKD. The CDR3 length is 15 residues. CDR3 bases: TGTGCCACCAGTGGGACAGCCCTCGTGAACACTGAAGCTTTCTTT. Translating it yields CATSGTALVNTEAFF.

This clonotype was counted between two and nine times. The chain employs TRBV7-2 and TRBJ1-2; D gene unclear. V was clipped by 5 bases and J by 3 bases, with 13 bases between them. Looked up from germline, CDR1 is SGHTA and CDR2 is FQGNSA. CDR3 length: 14 residues. This CDR3 is CASSRPLWDYGYTF. CDR3 DNA sequence: TGTGCCAGCAGCCGTCCTCTATGGGACTATGGCTACACCTTC.

The table lists this clonotype with a few counts. The rearrangement joins TRBV7-2 to TRBJ2-3; 7 bases line up with TRBD2. CDR3 length: 16 residues. Germline V CDR1 and CDR2: SGHTA, FQGNSA. V was clipped by 1 base and J by 8 bases; unmatched bases: 12. The CDR3 region is CASSLDTSGAGTTQYF. For the CDR3, the DNA is TGTGCCAGCAGCTTAGATACATCCGGAGCGGGGACTACGCAGTATTTT.